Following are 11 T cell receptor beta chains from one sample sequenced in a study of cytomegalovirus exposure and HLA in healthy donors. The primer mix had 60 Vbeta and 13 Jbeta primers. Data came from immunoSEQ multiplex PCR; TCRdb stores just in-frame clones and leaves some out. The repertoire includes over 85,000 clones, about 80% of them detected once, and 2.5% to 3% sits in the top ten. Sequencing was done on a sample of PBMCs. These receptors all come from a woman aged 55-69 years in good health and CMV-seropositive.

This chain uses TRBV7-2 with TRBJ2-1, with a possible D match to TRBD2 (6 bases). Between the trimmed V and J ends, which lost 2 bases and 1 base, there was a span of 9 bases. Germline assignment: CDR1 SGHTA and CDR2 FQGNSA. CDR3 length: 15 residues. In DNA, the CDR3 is TGTGCCAGCAGCTTATTGGCGGGATCCTACAATGAGCAGTTCTTC. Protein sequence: CASSLLAGSYNEQFF.

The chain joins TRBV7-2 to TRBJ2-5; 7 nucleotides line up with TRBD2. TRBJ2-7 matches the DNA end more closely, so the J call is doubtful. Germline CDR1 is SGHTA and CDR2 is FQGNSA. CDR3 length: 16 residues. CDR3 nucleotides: TGTGCCAGCAGCTCCCGTAGGAGCGGGAACTCCTACGAGCAGTACTTC. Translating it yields CASSSRRSGNSYEQYF.

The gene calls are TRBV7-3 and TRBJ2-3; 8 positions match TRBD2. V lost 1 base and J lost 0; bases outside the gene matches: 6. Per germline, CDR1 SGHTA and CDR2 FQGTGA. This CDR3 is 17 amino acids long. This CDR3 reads CASSLRPSGPSTDTQYF. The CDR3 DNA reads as TGTGCCAGCAGCTTAAGGCCTAGCGGGCCTAGCACAGATACGCAGTATTTT.

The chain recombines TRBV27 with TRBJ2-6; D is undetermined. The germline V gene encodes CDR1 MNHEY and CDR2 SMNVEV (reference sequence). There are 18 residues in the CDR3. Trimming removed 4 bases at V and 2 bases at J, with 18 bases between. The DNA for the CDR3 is TGTGCCAGCAGTTGGTACAGAGAAACTCGACCTGGGGCCAACGTCCTGACTTTC. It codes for CASSWYRETRPGANVLTF.

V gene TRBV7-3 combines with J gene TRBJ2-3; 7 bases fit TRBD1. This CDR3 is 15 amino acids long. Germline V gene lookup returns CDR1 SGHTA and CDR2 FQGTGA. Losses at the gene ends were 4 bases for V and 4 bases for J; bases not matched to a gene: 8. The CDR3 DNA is TGTGCCAGCAGCTCCATATTAGGGGGCTCAGATACGCAGTATTTT. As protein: CASSSILGGSDTQYF.

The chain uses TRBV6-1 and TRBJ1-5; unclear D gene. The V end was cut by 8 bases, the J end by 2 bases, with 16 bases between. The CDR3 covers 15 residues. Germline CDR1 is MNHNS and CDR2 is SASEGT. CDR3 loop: CASVAPMRGNQPQHF. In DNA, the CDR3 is TGTGCCAGCGTAGCCCCTATGAGGGGCAATCAGCCCCAGCATTTT.

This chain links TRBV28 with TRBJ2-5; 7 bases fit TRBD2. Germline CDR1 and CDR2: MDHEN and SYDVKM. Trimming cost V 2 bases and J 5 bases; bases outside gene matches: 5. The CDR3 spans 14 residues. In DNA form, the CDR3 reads TGTGCCAGCAGTTTAACTAGCGTAGGGGAGACCCAGTACTTC. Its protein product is CASSLTSVGETQYF. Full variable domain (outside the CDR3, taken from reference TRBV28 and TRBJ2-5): DVKVTQSSRYLVKRTGEKVFLECVQDMDHENMFWYRQDPGLGLRLIYFSYDVKMKEKGDIPEGYSVSREKKERFSLILESASTNQTSMYLCASSLTSVGETQYFGPGTRLLVL.

The CDR3 loop reads CASSLRGTVGYGYTF. The CDR3 region has the DNA TGTGCCAGCAGCTTAAGGGGGACAGTCGGCTATGGCTACACCTTC. The rearrangement uses TRBV7-9 and TRBJ1-2; 7 positions agree with TRBD1. CDR3 length: 15 amino acids. Germline V CDR1 and CDR2: SEHNR, FQNEAQ (reference sequence). After removal of 2 bases from V and 4 bases from J, the junction contained 7 bases not matched to a gene.

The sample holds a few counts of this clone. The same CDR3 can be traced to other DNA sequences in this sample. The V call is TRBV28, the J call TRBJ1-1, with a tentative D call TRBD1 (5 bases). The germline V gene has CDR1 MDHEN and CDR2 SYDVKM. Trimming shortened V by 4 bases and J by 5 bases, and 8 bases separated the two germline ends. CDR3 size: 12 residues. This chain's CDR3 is CASSSGSTEAFF. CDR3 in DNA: TGTGCCAGCAGTTCAGGGTCGACTGAAGCTTTCTTT.

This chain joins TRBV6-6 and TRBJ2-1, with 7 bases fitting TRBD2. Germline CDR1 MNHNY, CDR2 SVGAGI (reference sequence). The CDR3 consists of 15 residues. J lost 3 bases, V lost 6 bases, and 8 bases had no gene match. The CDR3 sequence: CASSPSSGNYNEQFF. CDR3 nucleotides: TGTGCCAGCAGCCCTTCTAGCGGTAACTACAATGAGCAGTTCTTC.

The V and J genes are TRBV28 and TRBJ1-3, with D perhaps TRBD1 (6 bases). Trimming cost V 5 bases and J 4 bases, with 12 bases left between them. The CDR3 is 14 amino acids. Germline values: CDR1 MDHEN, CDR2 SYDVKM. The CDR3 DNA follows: TGTGCCAGCAGTACCCGACAGGAGGGAAACACCATATATTTT. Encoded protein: CASSTRQEGNTIYF.